These 13 T cell receptor beta chains came from one sample sequenced in a study of T cells in Graves' hyperthyroidism and ophthalmopathy. The source material, RNA transcripts, was used to amplify TCR beta CDR3 regions. HTBI primers were employed in a first-round RT-PCR of the TCR CDR3. TCRdb re-called the multiplex PCR reads through MiXCR, storing one row per CDR3 protein. The sample shows a few hundred thousand distinct CDR3 sequences, roughly 14% of them seen only once. The sample comprised blood. These receptors came from a woman younger than 35 with Graves' hyperthyroidism.

This clonotype was seen repeatedly, ten times or more. The chain recombines TRBV5-1 with TRBJ1-3; no definite D call. V shed 5 bases and J shed 4 bases, with 7 bases lying between them. The CDR3 is 12 residues long. Germline V gene sequence: CDR1 SGHRS, CDR2 YFSETQ. The CDR3 DNA reads TGCGCCAGCAGGGACTTCGGAAACACCATATATTTT. Translated: CASRDFGNTIYF.

This clonotype was seen a handful of times. The CDR3 here is CASSPQGREKLFF. In nucleotides, the CDR3 is TGTGCCAGCAGTCCGCAGGGGCGCGAAAAACTGTTTTTT. The rearrangement joins TRBV5-4 to TRBJ1-4, with a weak D call TRBD1 (6 bases). This CDR3 is 13 amino acids long. Deletions cut 5 bases from V and 8 bases from J, with 13 bases between. The germline gives CDR1 SGHNT, CDR2 YYREEE (reference sequence).

The chain couples TRBV2 to TRBJ1-4; D uncertain. The CDR3 loop spans 16 amino acids. Germline assignment: CDR1 SNHLY and CDR2 FYNNEI. Trimming left V 6 bases short and J 4 bases short, with 18 bases between. In DNA, the CDR3 is TGTGCCAGCAGAACCAACATCCCCCGAAATAATGAAAAACTGTTTTTT. This codes for CASRTNIPRNNEKLFF.

Ten or more counts support this clonotype. This chain uses TRBV20-1 with TRBJ2-4; TRBD1 might be the D (8 bases). Germline assignment: CDR1 DFQATT and CDR2 SNEGSKA (reference sequence). Trimming pared 4 bases from V and 4 bases from J, leaving 17 bases between. The CDR3 has 15 residues. Here the CDR3 DNA reads TGCAGTGCTAACCCAGGGGGCGGGAGAAAAAACATTCAGTACTTC. Its translation: CSANPGGGRKNIQYF.

This clonotype has only a few counts. The chain is built from TRBV19 and TRBJ2-3; 9 bases are a match to TRBD1. Unmatched junction bases numbered 1, after V lost 3 bases and J lost 6 bases. The CDR3 is made up of 13 amino acids. Per germline, CDR1 LNHDA and CDR2 SQIVND (reference sequence). The DNA of the CDR3 is TGTGCCAGTAGTATCGGACAGGGGGATACGCAGTATTTT. It encodes CASSIGQGDTQYF.

This clonotype was seen ten or more times. The chain uses TRBV12-3 or TRBV12-4 and TRBJ2-3, with TRBD2 matching over 11 bases. CDR3 length equals 15 residues. V trimming: 3 bases; J trimming: 4 bases; junction bases outside the gene matches: 3. The CDR3 here is CASSFVAGGPDTQYF. In nucleotides, the CDR3 is TGTGCCAGCAGTTTCGTAGCGGGAGGGCCAGATACGCAGTATTTT.

This clonotype occurred many times. The chain couples TRBV25-1 to TRBJ2-7; 8 positions agree with TRBD1. V was pared by 5 bases and J by 2 bases, with 5 bases of the junction left unmatched. The CDR3 spans 14 residues. The V gene's germline CDR1 is MGHDK and CDR2 SYGVNS. The CDR3 DNA reads TGTGCCAGCAGTCCCCGCAGGGGGCCCTACGAGCAGTACTTC. Translated, it gives CASSPRRGPYEQYF.

This clonotype has ten or more counts. This chain uses TRBV10-3 with TRBJ2-7; D perhaps matches TRBD1 (6 bases). Trimming removed 1 base from V and 7 bases from J, with 8 bases in between. This CDR3 is built from 12 residues. Germline loops: CDR1 ENHRY, CDR2 SYGVKD. This CDR3 reads CAISEYRVEQYF. The CDR3 bases are TGTGCCATCAGTGAGTACAGGGTGGAGCAGTACTTC.

This clonotype was found many times. DNA for the CDR3: TGTGCCAGCAGCTGGACAGGGGATAGCAATCAGCCCCAGCATTTT. It encodes CASSWTGDSNQPQHF. The chain joins TRBV6-1 to TRBJ1-5, with 9 bases matching TRBD1. The CDR3 runs 15 residues. Looked up from germline, CDR1 is MNHNS and CDR2 is SASEGT. With V trimmed by 6 bases and J by 0 bases, 3 bases remained unmatched.

This clonotype has a count of ten or more. The chain employs TRBV27 and TRBJ2-1; D uncertain. Germline V gene sequence: CDR1 MNHEY, CDR2 SMNVEV (reference sequence). Trimming removed 5 bases at V and 0 bases at J, with 8 bases between. CDR3 length equals 14 residues. CDR3: CASSEAISYNEQFF. The CDR3, as DNA: TGTGCCAGCAGTGAGGCTATCTCCTACAATGAGCAGTTCTTC.

The table lists this clonotype with many counts. The J gene is TRBJ2-1, the V gene TRBV7-9; either TRBD1 or TRBD2 may supply D (5 bases each). Trimming took off 3 bases at V and 0 bases at J, with 9 bases between the two ends. The CDR3 spans 15 residues. The germline V gene encodes CDR1 SEHNR and CDR2 FQNEAQ (reference sequence). CDR3 nucleotides: TGTGCCAGCAGCTTTTGGGGGAACTCCTACAATGAGCAGTTCTTC. Translated, it gives CASSFWGNSYNEQFF.

The chain carries TRBV9 and TRBJ2-3; TRBD2 matches at 7 bases. Trimming cost V 1 base and J 2 bases; bases outside gene matches: 4. From germline, CDR1 is SGDLS and CDR2 YYNGEE. This CDR3 is 15 amino acids long. In DNA form, the CDR3 reads TGTGCCAGCAGCGTATCTAGCGGATACACAGATACGCAGTATTTT. Its translation: CASSVSSGYTDTQYF.

The rearrangement links TRBV10-3 to TRBJ2-1, with 8 bases identical to TRBD2. This CDR3 is 14 amino acids long. Germline V gene lookup returns CDR1 ENHRY and CDR2 SYGVKD. The J segment lost 6 bases and the V segment lost 6 bases, leaving 7 bases of the junction unmatched. In nucleotides, the CDR3 is TGTGCCATCAGAACGGGGGGGCGTGGCAATGAGCAGTTCTTC. This translates into CAIRTGGRGNEQFF.